The clone carrying this T cell receptor beta chain was recorded a few times. The sample comes from a study of PD-L1 blockade in urothelial cancer. Study background: Every 3 weeks, patients received intravenous atezolizumab 1,200 mg, beginning 2014.

Looked up from germline, CDR1 is MNHEY and CDR2 is SVGAGI. CDR3 size: 14 residues. The J segment lost 3 bases and the V segment lost 5 bases, leaving 2 bases of the junction unmatched. The protocol was immunoSEQ multiplex PCR, while the TCRdb copy is restricted to in-frame clones and leaves out a portion. The profile covers about 100,000 clones, with approximately 85% appearing a single time and about 2.6% taken by the ten largest. The receptor was isolated from a man aged 50 to 59 with urothelial cancer. V is TRBV6-5 and J is TRBJ2-7, with 12 bases that match TRBD2. The material sequenced was PBMCs, taken around atezolizumab (anti-PD-L1) treatment. The CDR3 spells CASSQLAGGYEQYF. CDR3 nucleotides: TGTGCCAGCAGTCAACTAGCGGGAGGCTACGAGCAGTACTTC.